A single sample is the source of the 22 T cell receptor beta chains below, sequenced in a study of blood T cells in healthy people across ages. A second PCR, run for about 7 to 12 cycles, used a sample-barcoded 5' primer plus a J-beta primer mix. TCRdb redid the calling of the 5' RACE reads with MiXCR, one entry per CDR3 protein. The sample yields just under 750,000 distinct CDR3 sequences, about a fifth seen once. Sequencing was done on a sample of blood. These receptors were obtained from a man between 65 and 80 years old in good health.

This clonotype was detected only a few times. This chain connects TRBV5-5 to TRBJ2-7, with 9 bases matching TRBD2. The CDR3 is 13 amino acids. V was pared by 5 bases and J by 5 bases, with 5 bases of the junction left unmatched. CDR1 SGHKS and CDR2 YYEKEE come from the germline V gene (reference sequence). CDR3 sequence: CASSLAGDNEQYV. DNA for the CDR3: TGTGCCAGCAGTTTAGCGGGAGACAACGAGCAGTACGTC.

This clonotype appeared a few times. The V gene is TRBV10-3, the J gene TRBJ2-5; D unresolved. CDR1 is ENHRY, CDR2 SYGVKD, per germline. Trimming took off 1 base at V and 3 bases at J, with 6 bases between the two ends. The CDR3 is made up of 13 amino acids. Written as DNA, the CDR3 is TGTGCCATCAGTGAGTGGACGAAAGAGACCCAGTACTTC. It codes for CAISEWTKETQYF.

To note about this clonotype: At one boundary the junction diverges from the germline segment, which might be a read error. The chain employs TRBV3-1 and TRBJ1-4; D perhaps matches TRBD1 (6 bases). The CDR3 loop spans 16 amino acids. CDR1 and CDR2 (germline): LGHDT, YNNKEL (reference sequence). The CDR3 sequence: CASTQGLGTGSEKLFF. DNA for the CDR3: TGTGCCAGCACCCAAGGTCTTGGCACAGGGAGTGAAAAACTGTTTTTT.

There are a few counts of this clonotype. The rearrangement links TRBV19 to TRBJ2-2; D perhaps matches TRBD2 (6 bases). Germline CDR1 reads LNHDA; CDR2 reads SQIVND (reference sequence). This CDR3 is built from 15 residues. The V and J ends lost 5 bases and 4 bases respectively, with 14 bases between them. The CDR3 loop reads CASSRIGSGTGELFF. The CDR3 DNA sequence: TGTGCCAGTAGTCGAATCGGGAGCGGCACCGGGGAGCTGTTTTTT.

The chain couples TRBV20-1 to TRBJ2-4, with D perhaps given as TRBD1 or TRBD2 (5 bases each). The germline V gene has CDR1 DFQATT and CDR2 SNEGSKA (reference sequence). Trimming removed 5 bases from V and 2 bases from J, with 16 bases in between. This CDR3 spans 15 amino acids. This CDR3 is CSAGLGGSSKNIQYF. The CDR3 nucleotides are TGCAGTGCTGGGCTTGGGGGAAGTTCCAAAAACATTCAGTACTTC.

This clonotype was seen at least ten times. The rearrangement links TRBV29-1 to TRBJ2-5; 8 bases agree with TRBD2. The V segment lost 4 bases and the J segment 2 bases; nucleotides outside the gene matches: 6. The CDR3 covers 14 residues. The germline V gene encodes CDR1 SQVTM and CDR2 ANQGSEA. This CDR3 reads CSVVWASGQETQYF. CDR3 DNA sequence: TGCAGCGTTGTATGGGCTAGCGGGCAAGAGACCCAGTACTTC.

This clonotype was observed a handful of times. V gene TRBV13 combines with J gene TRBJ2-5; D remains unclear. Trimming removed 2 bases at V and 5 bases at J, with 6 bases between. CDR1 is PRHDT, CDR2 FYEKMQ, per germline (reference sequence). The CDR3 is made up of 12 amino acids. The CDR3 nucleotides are TGTGCCAGCAGCTTATTTTCTGAGACCCAGTACTTC. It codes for CASSLFSETQYF.

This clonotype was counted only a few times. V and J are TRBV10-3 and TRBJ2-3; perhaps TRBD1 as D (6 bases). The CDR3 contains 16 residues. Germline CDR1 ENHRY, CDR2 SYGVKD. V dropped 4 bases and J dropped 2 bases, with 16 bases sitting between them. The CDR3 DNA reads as TGTGCCATCAGTGGTGGCCAGGGGCGATCCACAGATACGCAGTATTTT. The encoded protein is CAISGGQGRSTDTQYF.

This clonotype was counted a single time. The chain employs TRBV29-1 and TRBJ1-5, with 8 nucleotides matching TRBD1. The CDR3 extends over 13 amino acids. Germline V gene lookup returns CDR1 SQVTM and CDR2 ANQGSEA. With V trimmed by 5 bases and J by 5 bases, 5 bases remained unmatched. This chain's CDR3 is CSVRQGWDQPQHF. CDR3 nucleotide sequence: TGCAGCGTTCGACAGGGGTGGGATCAGCCCCAGCATTTT. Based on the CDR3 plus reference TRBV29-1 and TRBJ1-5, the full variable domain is SAVISQKPSRDICQRGTSLTIQCQVDSQVTMMFWYRQQPGQSLTLIATANQGSEATYESGFVIDKFPISRPNLTFSTLTVSNMSPEDSSIYLCSVRQGWDQPQHFGDGTRLSIL.

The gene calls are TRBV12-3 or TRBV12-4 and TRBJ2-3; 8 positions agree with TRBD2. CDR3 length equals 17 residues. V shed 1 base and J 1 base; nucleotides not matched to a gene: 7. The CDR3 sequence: CASSLGMGSGGTDTQYF. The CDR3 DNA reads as TGTGCCAGCAGTTTAGGTATGGGTAGCGGGGGCACAGATACGCAGTATTTT.

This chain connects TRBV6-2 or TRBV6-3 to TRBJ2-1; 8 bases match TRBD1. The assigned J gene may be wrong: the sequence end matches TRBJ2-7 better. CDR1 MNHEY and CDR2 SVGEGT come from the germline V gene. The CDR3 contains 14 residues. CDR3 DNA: TGTGCCAGCAGTTTAAGGACAGGGACCTACGAGCAGTACGTC. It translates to CASSLRTGTYEQYV.

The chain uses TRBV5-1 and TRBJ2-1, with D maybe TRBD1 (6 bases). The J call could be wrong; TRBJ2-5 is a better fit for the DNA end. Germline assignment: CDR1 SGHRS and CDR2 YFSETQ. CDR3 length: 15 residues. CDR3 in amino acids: CASTTGQIRGETQYF. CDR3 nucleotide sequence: TGCGCCAGCACCACAGGACAGATTAGAGGAGAGACCCAGTACTTC.

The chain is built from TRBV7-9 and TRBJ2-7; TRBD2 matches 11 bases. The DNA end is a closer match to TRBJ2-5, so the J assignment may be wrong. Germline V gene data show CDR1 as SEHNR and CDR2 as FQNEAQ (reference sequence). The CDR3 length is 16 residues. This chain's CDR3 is CASSLRTSGLLETQYF. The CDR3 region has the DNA TGTGCCAGCAGCCTAAGGACTAGCGGGTTGTTGGAGACCCAGTACTTC.

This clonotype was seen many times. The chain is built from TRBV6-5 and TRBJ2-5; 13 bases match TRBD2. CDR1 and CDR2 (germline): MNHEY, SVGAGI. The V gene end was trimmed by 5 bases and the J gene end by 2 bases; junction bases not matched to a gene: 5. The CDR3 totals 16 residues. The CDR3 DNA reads TGTGCCAGCAGTATAGGGACTAGCGGGAAGCAAGAGACCCAGTACTTC. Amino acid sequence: CASSIGTSGKQETQYF.

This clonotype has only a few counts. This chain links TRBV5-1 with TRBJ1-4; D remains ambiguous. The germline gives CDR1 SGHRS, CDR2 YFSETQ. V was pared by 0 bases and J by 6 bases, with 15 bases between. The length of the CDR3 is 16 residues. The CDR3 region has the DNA TGCGCCAGCAGCTTGGCCGGGTCCCCCGAATATGAAAAACTGTTTTTT. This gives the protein CASSLAGSPEYEKLFF.

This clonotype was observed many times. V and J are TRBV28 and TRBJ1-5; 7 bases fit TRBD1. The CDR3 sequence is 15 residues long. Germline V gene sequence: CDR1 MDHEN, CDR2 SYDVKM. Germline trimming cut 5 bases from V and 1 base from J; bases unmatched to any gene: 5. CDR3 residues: CASSPGQVSNQPQHF. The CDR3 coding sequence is TGTGCCAGCAGTCCCGGACAGGTGAGCAATCAGCCCCAGCATTTT.

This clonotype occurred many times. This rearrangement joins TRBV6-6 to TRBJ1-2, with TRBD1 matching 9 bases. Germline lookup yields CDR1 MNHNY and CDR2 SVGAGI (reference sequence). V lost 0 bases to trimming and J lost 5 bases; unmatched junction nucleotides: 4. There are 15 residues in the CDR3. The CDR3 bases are TGTGCCAGCAGTTACTCGGCCGGGACAGGGTATGGCTACACCTTC. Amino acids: CASSYSAGTGYGYTF.

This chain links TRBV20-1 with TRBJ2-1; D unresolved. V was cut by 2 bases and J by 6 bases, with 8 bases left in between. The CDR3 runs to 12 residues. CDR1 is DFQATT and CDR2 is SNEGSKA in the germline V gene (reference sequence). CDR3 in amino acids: CSARWDRNEQFF. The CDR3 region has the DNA TGCAGTGCTAGATGGGATCGCAATGAGCAGTTCTTC.

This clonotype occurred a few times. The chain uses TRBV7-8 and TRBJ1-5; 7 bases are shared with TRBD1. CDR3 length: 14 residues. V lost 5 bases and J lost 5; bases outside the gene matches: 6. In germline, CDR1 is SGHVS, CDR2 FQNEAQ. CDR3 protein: CASSPGGVDQPQHF. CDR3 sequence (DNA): TGTGCCAGCAGCCCAGGGGGTGTAGATCAGCCCCAGCATTTT.

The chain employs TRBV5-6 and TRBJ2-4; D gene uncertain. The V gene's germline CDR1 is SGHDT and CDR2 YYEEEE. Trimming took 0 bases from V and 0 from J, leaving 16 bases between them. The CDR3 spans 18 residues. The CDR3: CASSLALGSLLAKNIQYF. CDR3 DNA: TGTGCCAGCAGCTTGGCCTTGGGCAGTCTACTAGCCAAAAACATTCAGTACTTC.

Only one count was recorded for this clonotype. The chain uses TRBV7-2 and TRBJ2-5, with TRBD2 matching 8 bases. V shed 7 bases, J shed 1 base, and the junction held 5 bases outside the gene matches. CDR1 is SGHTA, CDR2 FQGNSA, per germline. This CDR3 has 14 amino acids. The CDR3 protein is CASKARGGQETQYF. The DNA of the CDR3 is TGTGCCAGCAAAGCCCGGGGGGGCCAAGAGACCCAGTACTTC.

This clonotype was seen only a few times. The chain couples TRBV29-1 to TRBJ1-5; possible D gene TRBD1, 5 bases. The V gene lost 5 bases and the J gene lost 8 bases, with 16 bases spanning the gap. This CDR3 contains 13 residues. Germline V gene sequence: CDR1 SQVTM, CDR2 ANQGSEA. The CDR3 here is CSVRGGRLEPQHF. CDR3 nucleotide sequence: TGCAGCGTTCGGGGGGGAAGGTTGGAGCCCCAGCATTTT. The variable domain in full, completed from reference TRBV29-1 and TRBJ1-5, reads SAVISQKPSRDICQRGTSLTIQCQVDSQVTMMFWYRQQPGQSLTLIATANQGSEATYESGFVIDKFPISRPNLTFSTLTVSNMSPEDSSIYLCSVRGGRLEPQHFGDGTRLSIL.